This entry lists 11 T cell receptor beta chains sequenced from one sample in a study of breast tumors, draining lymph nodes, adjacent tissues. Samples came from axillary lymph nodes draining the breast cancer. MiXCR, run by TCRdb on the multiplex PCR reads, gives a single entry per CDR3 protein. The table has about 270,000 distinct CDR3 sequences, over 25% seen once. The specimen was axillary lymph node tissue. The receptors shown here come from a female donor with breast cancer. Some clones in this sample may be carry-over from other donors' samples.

The CDR3 region has the DNA TGCAGCGTAACCGGGACAGGAGAATCCTATGGCTACACCTTC. Protein product: CSVTGTGESYGYTF. V gene TRBV29-1 combines with J gene TRBJ1-2; 8 nucleotides match TRBD1. Per germline, CDR1 SQVTM and CDR2 ANQGSEA. After removal of 6 bases from V and 4 bases from J, the junction contained 10 bases not matched to a gene. The length of the CDR3 is 14 residues.

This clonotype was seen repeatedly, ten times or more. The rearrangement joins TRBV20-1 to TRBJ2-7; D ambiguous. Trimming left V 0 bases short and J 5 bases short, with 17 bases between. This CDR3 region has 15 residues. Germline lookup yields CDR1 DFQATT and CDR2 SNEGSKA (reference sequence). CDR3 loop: CSARETRGVVDEQYF. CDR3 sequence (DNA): TGCAGTGCTAGAGAGACCAGAGGAGTAGTTGACGAGCAGTACTTC.

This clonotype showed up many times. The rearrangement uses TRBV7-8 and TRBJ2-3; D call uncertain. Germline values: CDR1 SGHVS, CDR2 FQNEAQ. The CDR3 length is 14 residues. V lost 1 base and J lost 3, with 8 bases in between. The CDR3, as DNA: TGTGCCAGCAGCTTAGAGCCCCTTACAGATACGCAGTATTTT. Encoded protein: CASSLEPLTDTQYF.

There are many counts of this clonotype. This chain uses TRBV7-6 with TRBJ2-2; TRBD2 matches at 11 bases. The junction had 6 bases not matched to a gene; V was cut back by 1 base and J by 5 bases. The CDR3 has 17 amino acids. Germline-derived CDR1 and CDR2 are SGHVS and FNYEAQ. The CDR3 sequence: CASSLGVLAGGTGELFF. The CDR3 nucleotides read TGTGCCAGCAGCTTAGGGGTTCTAGCGGGAGGTACCGGGGAGCTGTTTTTT. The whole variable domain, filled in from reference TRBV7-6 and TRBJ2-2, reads GAGVSQSPRYKVTKRGQDVALRCDPISGHVSLYWYRQALGQGPEFLTYFNYEAQQDKSGLPNDRFSAERPEGSISTLTIQRTEQRDSAMYRCASSLGVLAGGTGELFFGEGSRLTVL.

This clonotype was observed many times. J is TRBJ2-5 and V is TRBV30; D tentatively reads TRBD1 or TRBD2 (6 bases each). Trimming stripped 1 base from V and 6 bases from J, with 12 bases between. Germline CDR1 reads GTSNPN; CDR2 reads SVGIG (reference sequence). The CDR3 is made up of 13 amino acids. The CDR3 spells CAWSEGGGKTQYF. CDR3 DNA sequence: TGTGCCTGGAGTGAGGGGGGAGGAAAGACCCAGTACTTC.

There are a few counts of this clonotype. DNA for the CDR3: TGCAGTGCTAGAGACCGGACCGAGAACACTGAAGCTTTCTTT. Residues: CSARDRTENTEAFF. The chain has TRBV20-1 and TRBJ1-1, with D unresolved. The V gene lost 0 bases and the J gene lost 1 base, with 9 bases spanning the gap. Germline values: CDR1 DFQATT, CDR2 SNEGSKA (reference sequence). The CDR3 sequence is 14 residues long.

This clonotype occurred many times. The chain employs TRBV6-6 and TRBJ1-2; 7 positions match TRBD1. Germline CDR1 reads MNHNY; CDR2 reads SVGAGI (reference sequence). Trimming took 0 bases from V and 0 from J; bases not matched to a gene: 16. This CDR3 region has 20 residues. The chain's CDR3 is CASSYSPGQQKPNPNYGYTF. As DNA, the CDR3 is TGTGCCAGCAGTTACTCGCCGGGACAGCAAAAACCCAATCCTAACTATGGCTACACCTTC.

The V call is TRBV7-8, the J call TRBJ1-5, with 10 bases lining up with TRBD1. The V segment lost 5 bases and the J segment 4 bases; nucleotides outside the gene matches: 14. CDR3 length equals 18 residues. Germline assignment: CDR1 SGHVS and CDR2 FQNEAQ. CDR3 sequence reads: CASSPKTGGAVWNQPQHF. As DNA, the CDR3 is TGTGCCAGCAGCCCAAAGACAGGGGGCGCGGTATGGAATCAGCCCCAGCATTTT. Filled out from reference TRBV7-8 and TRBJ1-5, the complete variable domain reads GAGVSQSPRYKVAKRGQDVALRCDPISGHVSLFWYQQALGQGPEFLTYFQNEAQLDKSGLPSDRFFAERPEGSVSTLKIQRTQQEDSAVYLCASSPKTGGAVWNQPQHFGDGTRLSIL.

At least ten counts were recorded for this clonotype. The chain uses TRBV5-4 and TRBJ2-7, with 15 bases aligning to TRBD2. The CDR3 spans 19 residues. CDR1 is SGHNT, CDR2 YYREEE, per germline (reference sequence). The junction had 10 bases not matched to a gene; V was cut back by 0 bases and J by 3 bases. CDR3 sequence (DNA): TGTGCCAGCAGCTTGGCCGGACTAGCGGGAGGGGAGCCTGTCTACGAGCAGTACTTC. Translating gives CASSLAGLAGGEPVYEQYF.

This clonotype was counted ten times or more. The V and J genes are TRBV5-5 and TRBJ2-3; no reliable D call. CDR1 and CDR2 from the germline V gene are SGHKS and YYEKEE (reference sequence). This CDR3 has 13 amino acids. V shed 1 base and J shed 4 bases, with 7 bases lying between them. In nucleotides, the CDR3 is TGTGCCAGCAGCTTGCAGTACTCAGATACGCAGTATTTT. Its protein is CASSLQYSDTQYF.

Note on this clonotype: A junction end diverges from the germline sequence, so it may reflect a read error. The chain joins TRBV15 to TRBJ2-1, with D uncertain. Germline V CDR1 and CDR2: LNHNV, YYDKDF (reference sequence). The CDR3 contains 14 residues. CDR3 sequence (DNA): TGTGCCACCGGCAGAGATTCCCCCAACAATGAGCAATTCTTC. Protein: CATGRDSPNNEQFF.